The subject of this entry is one T cell receptor beta chain. Its antigen is currently not known. The record has no base qualities; no much larger clone is one base away. The germline V gene (reference sequence) sets CDR1 to MNHEY and CDR2 to SMNVEV. Cut back by 5 bases and 0 bases, the V and J ends lie 13 bases apart. CDR3 length: 15 amino acids, cysteine to phenylalanine. This entry keeps only the CDR3 DNA: 45 bases, framed from base 1. Using the deep immunoSEQ assay, TCR CDR3 regions were amplified from genomic DNA by multiplex PCR. Extracted genomic DNA from each cell subset was distributed evenly across all wells of several immunoSEQ 96-well plates, and each plate was treated as a replicate. For sorted subsets, 150 to 250 ng of genomic DNA, equivalent to around 29,000 T cell genomes, went into each replicate PCR. Purified libraries were measured with a Qubit 3.0 fluorometer, size-checked on a Bioanalyzer 2100, and measured again with the KAPA Library Quantification kit. Every immunoSEQ 96-well plate was sequenced on a separate single-read 150-cycle Illumina NextSeq 550 flow cell. The authors' pipeline ran thus. The immunoSEQ output contained only junctional sequences without quality scores, so filtering could not match that applied to full-length reads. Sequences were annotated with PyIR, a Python wrapper for IgBLAST v1.9, and V/J genes and CDR3 were assigned using IMGT germline references. Reads were removed for weak V/J assignments (E-value above 1e-6), missing CDR3, stop codons, out-of-frame junctions, or ambiguous translated residues. V3J clonotypes were defined as sequences sharing an identical inferred V gene, J gene, and CDR3 amino acid sequence. The percentage overlap between two repertoires was calculated by dividing the number of shared unique clonotypes by the size of the smaller repertoire. Three approaches were used to assess repertoire richness: RTK rarefaction, the Chao1 estimator, and Recon v2.1 estimates of unobserved clonotypes. Generation probabilities were computed with OLGA for all TCRbeta clonotypes obtained by the gDNA method from several donors. This immuneACCESS table, as held by TCRdb, lists in-frame sequences with V and J called but not all clones. Of the missing ones, under half trace to an unresolved V gene in checked studies; the others have no known cause. Clone size and V and J calls were adopted from that table, with D and trimming inferred from the DNA. For this sample the table gives about 2.1 million clones, of which around 93% were detected only once. More than 1.5% of the sample goes to the ten largest clones.

The sample belongs to a study of shared clonotypes between healthy human individuals (dated by TCRdb to the early 2020s). Regarding the study in general: Two women and three men aged 18 to 49 years were included in the cohort. For each donor, CD4 naive and CD4 memory were each run on three plates, CD8 naive on two plates, and CD8 memory on one plate. Blood TCR repertoires of four to six healthy adults were deeply sequenced to estimate repertoire size and the extent of clonotype sharing between individuals. Libraries were prepared and TCR repertoires were sequenced by different laboratories using diverse techniques, in order to increase sequencing depth and limit assay-specific biases. Each donor's leukapheresis produced roughly between roughly 0.85 and 9 billion PBMCs. What the research found in general, with its limitations: When a few donors were compared, the shared fraction of clonotypes was 5% to 6.5% for naive CD4, 3.5% to 4% for naive CD8, roughly 2.3% for memory CD4, and around 0.4% for memory CD8. Based on pairwise subsampling, the degree of clonotype sharing among donors was expected to be affected by sequencing depth. Because the study included a small number of donors, the genetic and exposure-history diversity represented was limited. Higher generation probabilities were observed for clonotypes shared by all four sorted-subset donors than for non-shared clonotypes. Only blood was sampled, and tissue TCR repertoires likely differ from those in blood. Incomplete sequencing was indicated by rarefaction of sorted-subset datasets, despite the large sequencing depth. Estimated clonotype richness was generally larger for naive than for memory subsets.

CD8 naive samples consisted of CD45RO-negative cells that were positively selected for CCR7, yielding a CD45RA+CCR7+ population without TemRA cells. Donors were healthy HIV-negative adults with no recently reported acute infections or vaccinations. Every donor was a Caucasian adult residing in Nashville, Tennessee, USA. Blood was collected by leukapheresis, and PBMCs were isolated by Ficoll-Histopaque density gradient centrifugation and then cryopreserved in liquid nitrogen vapor phase. Analytical flow cytometry was used to check the purity and quantity of each magnetically sorted T cell population. Genomic DNA was isolated from each sorted fraction and quantified by UV absorbance on a Nanodrop 2000c.

This TCR was sampled from a man aged 18 to 30 in good health. Some clones in this sample may be carry-over from other donors' samples. The specimen sequenced was naive CD8+ T cells from PBMCs. Interpreted using the paper, the cell subset or site label stands for: CD45RA+CCR7+. The chain employs TRBV27 and TRBJ2-5, with TRBD1 tentatively as D gene (5 bases match). Read as DNA, the sequence is TGTGCCAGCAGTCCCCGACAGACGTACCAAGAGACCCAGTACTTC. Its translation is CASSPRQTYQETQYF.